This record concerns one TCR beta chain sequence. Its cognate antigen is unknown. The V and J ends lost 2 bases and 6 bases respectively, with 11 bases between them. The germline V gene has CDR1 MNHNS and CDR2 SASEGT. CDR3 length: 14 residues. These data originate in a study of cytomegalovirus exposure and HLA in healthy donors. The PCR ran on 60 Vbeta and 13 Jbeta primers. Assay: immunoSEQ multiplex PCR; the TCRdb copy retains only in-frame clones and omits some. The sample holds under 200,000 clones, about 80% seen once. The study, taken as a whole, reports: Earlier analysis yielded a pattern in which most TCR beta V segments were productive about 90% or about 30% of the time. A later analysis reportedly found fewer N-insertions in an Asian-associated ancestry cluster than the roughly 670-donor mean. The presence/absence work took it that sequencing depth was about the same across donors. Associated with cytomegalovirus, according to the listing, were 150 to 200 TCR beta chains.

Material: PBMCs. The sequence came from a man aged 25 to 40 in good health and CMV-seronegative. V gene TRBV6-1 combines with J gene TRBJ1-5; the D gene is possibly TRBD1 (5 bases). CDR3 coding DNA: TGTGCCAGCAGTGAACAGGGAGGTGGTCAGCCCCAGCATTTT. Its protein is CASSEQGGGQPQHF.